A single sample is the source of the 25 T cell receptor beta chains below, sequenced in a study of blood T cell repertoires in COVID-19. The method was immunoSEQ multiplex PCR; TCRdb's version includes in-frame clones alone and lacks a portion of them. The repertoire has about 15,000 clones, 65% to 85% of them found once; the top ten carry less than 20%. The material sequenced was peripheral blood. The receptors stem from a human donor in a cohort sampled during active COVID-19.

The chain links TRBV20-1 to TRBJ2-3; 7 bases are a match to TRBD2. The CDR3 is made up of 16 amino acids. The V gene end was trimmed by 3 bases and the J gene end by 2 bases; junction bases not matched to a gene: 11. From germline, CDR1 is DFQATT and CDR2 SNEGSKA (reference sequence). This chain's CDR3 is CSASRLWRENTDTQYF. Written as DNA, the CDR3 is TGCAGTGCTAGTAGATTGTGGCGGGAGAACACAGATACGCAGTATTTT.

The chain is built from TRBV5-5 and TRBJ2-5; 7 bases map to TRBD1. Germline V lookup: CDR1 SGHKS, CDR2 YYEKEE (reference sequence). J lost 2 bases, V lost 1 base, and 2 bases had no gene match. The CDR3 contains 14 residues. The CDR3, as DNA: TGTGCCAGCAGCTTGAAGACAGGGCAAGAGACCCAGTACTTC. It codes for CASSLKTGQETQYF.

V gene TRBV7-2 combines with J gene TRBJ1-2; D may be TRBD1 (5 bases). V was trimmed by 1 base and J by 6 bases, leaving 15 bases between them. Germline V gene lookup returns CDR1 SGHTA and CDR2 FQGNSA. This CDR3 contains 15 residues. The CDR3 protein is CASSLGGRSLDGYTF. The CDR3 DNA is TGTGCCAGCAGCTTAGGGGGCAGGTCTCTCGATGGCTACACCTTC.

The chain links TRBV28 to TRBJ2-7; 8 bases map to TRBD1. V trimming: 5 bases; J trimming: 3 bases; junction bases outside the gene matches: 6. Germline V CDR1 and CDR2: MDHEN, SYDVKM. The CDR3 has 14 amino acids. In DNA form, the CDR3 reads TGTGCCAGCAGTCCCCCCGGGACAGGCTACGAGCAGTACTTC. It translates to CASSPPGTGYEQYF.

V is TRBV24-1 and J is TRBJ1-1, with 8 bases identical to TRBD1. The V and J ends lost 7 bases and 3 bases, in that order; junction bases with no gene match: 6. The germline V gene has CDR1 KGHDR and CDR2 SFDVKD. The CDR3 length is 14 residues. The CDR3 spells CATSEGQGHTEAFF. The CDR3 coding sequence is TGTGCCACCAGCGAAGGACAGGGCCACACTGAAGCTTTCTTT.

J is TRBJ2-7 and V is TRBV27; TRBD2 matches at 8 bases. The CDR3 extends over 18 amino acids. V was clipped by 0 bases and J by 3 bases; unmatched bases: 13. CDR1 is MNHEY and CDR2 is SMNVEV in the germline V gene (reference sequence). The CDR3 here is CASSLSGLAFQPLYEQYF. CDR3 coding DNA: TGTGCCAGCAGTTTATCCGGACTAGCCTTCCAACCACTCTACGAGCAGTACTTC.

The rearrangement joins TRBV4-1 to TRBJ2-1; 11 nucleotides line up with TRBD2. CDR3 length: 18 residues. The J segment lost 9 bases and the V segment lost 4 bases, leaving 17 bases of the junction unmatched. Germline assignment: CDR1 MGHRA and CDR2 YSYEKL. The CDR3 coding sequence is TGCGCCAGCAGCCCAGCACTAGCGGGAGTATATGGTGTAGGTGAGCAGTTCTTC. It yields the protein CASSPALAGVYGVGEQFF.

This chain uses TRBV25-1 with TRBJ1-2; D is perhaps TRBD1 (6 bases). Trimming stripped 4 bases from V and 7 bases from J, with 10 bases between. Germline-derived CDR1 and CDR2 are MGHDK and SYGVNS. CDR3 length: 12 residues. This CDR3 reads CASSATGLGYTF. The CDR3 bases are TGTGCCAGCAGTGCTACAGGGCTTGGCTACACCTTC.

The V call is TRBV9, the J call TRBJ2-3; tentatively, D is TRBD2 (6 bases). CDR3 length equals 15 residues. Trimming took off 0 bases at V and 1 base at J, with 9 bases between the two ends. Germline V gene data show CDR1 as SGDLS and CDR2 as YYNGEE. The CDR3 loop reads CASSVASVRTDTQYF. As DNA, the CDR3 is TGTGCCAGCAGCGTAGCTAGCGTTCGCACAGATACGCAGTATTTT.

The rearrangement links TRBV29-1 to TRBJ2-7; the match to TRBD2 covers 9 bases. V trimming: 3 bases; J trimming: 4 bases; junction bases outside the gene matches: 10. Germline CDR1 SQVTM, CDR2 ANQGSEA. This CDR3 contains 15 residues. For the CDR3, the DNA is TGCAGCGTTGATGGCAGAGCGGGAGGACAATACGAGCAGTACTTC. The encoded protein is CSVDGRAGGQYEQYF.

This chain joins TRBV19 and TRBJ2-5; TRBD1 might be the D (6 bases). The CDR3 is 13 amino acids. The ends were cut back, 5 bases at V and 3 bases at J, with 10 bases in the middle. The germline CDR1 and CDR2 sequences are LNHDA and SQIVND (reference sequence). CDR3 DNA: TGTGCCAGTAGTGTGGACAGAAAAGAGACCCAGTACTTC. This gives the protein CASSVDRKETQYF.

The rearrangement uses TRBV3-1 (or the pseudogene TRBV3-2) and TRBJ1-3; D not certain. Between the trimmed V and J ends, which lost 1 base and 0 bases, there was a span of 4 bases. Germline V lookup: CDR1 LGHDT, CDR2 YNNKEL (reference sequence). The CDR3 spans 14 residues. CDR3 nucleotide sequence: TGTGCCAGCAGCCAAGCCAGCTCTGGAAACACCATATATTTT. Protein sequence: CASSQASSGNTIYF.

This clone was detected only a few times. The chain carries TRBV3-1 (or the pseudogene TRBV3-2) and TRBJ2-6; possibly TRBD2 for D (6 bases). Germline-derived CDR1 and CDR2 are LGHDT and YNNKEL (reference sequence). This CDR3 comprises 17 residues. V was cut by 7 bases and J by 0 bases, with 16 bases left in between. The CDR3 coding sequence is TGTGCCAGCAATCGGAGGGAGGCACTCTCTGGGGCCAACGTCCTGACTTTC. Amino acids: CASNRREALSGANVLTF.

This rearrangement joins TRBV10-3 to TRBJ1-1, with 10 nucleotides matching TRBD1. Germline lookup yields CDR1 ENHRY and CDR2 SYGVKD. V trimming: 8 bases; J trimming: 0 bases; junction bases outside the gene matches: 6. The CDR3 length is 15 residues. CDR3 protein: CAILDGTGVNTEAFF. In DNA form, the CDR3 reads TGTGCCATCCTCGACGGGACAGGGGTGAACACTGAAGCTTTCTTT.

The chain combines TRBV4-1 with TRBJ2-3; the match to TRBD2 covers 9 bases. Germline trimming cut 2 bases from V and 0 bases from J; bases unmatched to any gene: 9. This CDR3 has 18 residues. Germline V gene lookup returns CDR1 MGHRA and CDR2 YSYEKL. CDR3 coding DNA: TGCGCCAGCAGCCAATATAGAGCGGGGGGTGGTAGCACAGATACGCAGTATTTT. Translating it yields CASSQYRAGGGSTDTQYF.

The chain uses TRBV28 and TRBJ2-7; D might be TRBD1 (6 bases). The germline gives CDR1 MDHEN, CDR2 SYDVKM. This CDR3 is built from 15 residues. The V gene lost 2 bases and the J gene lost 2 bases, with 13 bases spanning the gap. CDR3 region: CASSLPLAGAYEQYF. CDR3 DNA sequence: TGTGCCAGCAGTTTACCTCTGGCAGGGGCCTACGAGCAGTACTTC.

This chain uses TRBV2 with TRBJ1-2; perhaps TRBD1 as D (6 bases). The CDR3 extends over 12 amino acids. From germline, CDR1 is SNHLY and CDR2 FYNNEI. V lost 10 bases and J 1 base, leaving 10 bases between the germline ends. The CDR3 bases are TGTGCCACCCAGGGGATTAACTATGGCTACACCTTC. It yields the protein CATQGINYGYTF. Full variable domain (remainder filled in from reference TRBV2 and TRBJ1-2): EPEVTQTPSHQVTQMGQEVILRCVPISNHLYFYWYRQILGQKVEFLVSFYNNEISEKSEIFDDQFSVERPDGSNFTLKIRSTKLEDSAMYFCATQGINYGYTFGSGTRLTVV.

CDR3 amino acids: CASSVARVRNSPLHF. Here the CDR3 DNA reads TGTGCCAGCAGCGTAGCCAGGGTAAGGAATTCACCCCTCCACTTT. The genes are TRBV9 and TRBJ1-6; possibly TRBD1 for D (5 bases). Germline V gene data show CDR1 as SGDLS and CDR2 as YYNGEE. The CDR3 consists of 15 residues. Trimming removed 0 bases from V and 7 bases from J, with 11 bases in between. The variable domain in full, completed from reference TRBV9 and TRBJ1-6, reads DSGVTQTPKHLITATGQRVTLRCSPRSGDLSVYWYQQSLDQGLQFLIQYYNGEERAKGNILERFSAQQFPDLHSELNLSSLELGDSALYFCASSVARVRNSPLHFGNGTRLTVT.

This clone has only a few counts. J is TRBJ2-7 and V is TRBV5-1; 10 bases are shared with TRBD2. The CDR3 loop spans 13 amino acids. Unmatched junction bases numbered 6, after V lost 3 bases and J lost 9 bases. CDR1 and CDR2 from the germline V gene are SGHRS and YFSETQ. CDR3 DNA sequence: TGCGCCAGCAGCTACGGGACTAGCGTTAGGCAGTACTTC. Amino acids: CASSYGTSVRQYF.

The CDR3 spells CASSQDPGGQPNEQFF. CDR3 nucleotide sequence: TGTGCCAGCAGCCAAGATCCGGGAGGACAACCTAATGAGCAGTTCTTC. V usage is TRBV3-1 (or the pseudogene TRBV3-2) and J usage is TRBJ2-1, with 7 positions matching TRBD2. Germline V gene sequence: CDR1 LGHDT, CDR2 YNNKEL (reference sequence). The junction had 9 bases not matched to a gene; V was cut back by 0 bases and J by 7 bases. The CDR3 has 16 amino acids.

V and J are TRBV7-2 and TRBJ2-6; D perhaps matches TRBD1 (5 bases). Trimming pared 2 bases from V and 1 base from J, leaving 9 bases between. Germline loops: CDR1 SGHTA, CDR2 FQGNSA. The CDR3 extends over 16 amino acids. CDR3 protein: CASSLPQGSGANVLTF. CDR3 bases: TGTGCCAGCAGCTTACCCCAGGGTTCTGGGGCCAACGTCCTGACTTTC. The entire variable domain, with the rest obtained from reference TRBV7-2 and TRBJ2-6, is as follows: GAGVSQSPSNKVTEKGKDVELRCDPISGHTALYWYRQSLGQGLEFLIYFQGNSAPDKSGLPSDRFSAERTGGSVSTLTIQRTQQEDSAVYLCASSLPQGSGANVLTFGAGSRLTVL.

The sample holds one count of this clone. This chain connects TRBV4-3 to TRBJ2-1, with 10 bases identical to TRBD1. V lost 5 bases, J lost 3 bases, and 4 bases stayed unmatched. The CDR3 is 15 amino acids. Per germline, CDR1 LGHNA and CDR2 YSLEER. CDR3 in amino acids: CASSERDRGYNEQFF. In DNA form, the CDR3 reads TGCGCCAGCAGCGAGAGGGACAGGGGCTACAATGAGCAGTTCTTC.

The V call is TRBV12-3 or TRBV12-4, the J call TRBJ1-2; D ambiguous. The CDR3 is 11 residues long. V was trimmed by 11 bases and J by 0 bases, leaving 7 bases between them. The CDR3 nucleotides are TGTGCCCTCGGAGCTAACTATGGCTACACCTTC. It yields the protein CALGANYGYTF.

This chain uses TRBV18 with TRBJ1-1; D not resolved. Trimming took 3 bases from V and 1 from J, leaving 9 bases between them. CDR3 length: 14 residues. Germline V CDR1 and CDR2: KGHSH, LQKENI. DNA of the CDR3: TGTGCCAGCTCACCGAGCCTTGGGAACACTGAAGCTTTCTTT. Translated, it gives CASSPSLGNTEAFF.

The CDR3 nucleotides read TGCAGCGTTGAGGGGTCAGGGGGCTCCTATGGCTACACCTTC. Protein product: CSVEGSGGSYGYTF. The chain is built from TRBV29-1 and TRBJ1-2, with TRBD1 identical over 8 bases. This CDR3 has 14 amino acids. V lost 3 bases and J lost 4; bases outside the gene matches: 7. Germline assignment: CDR1 SQVTM and CDR2 ANQGSEA.